The 8 T cell receptor beta chains reported below all come from one sample, sequenced in a study of glioma-infiltrating T cells after dendritic cell vaccination. The repertoire was sequenced with immunoSEQ multiplex PCR; TCRdb's copy has only in-frame clones and lacks some. In the table there are fewer than 100,000 clones, 70% to 90% of which are singletons. The sample in question was blood, obtained before dendritic cell vaccination. These receptors came from a human donor with glioblastoma.

The chain joins TRBV28 to TRBJ2-3, with 7 bases fitting TRBD2. CDR3 length equals 11 residues. Germline V lookup: CDR1 MDHEN, CDR2 SYDVKM. J lost 14 bases, V lost 7 bases, and 9 bases had no gene match. CDR3 protein: CASTQRGGRYF. Here the CDR3 DNA reads TGTGCCAGCACCCAGCGGGGAGGTCGGTATTTT.

The V and J genes are TRBV5-1 and TRBJ1-1; 12 positions match TRBD1. Germline loops: CDR1 SGHRS, CDR2 YFSETQ. Germline trimming cut 2 bases from V and 1 base from J; bases unmatched to any gene: 6. The CDR3 has 17 amino acids. The CDR3 nucleotides read TGCGCCAGCAGCTTTGGTGGGACAGGGGGCTCGAACACTGAAGCTTTCTTT. It is translated as CASSFGGTGGSNTEAFF.

This clone was seen a single time. The V and J genes are TRBV7-3 and TRBJ1-2; 7 bases match TRBD1. Germline CDR1 reads SGHTA; CDR2 reads FQGTGA. This CDR3 contains 14 residues. V shed 5 bases, J shed 6 bases, and the junction held 9 bases outside the gene matches. The chain's CDR3 is CASSPNPTGNGYTF. The CDR3 coding sequence is TGTGCCAGCAGCCCCAATCCGACAGGGAATGGCTACACCTTC.

V usage is TRBV27 and J usage is TRBJ1-6; 11 nucleotides align to TRBD1. J gave up 9 bases and V 2 bases, and 3 bases lay outside the gene matches. This CDR3 is built from 15 residues. Germline CDR1 reads MNHEY; CDR2 reads SMNVEV (reference sequence). The CDR3 DNA follows: TGTGCCAGCAGTTTAGGGGACAGGGGGGGTTCACCCCTCCACTTT. Translating it yields CASSLGDRGGSPLHF.

The chain uses TRBV4-1 and TRBJ1-5; D is undetermined. This CDR3 comprises 16 residues. The V end was cut by 1 base, the J end by 2 bases, with 12 bases between. In germline, CDR1 is MGHRA, CDR2 YSYEKL. The CDR3 coding sequence is TGCGCCAGCAGCCAAGCCCACGAGGATGGCAATCAGCCCCAGCATTTT. This translates into CASSQAHEDGNQPQHF.

The chain recombines TRBV6-1 with TRBJ1-5; D is uncertain. The CDR3 length is 15 residues. The germline V gene has CDR1 MNHNS and CDR2 SASEGT. V lost 7 bases, J lost 0 bases, and 13 bases lay in between. The CDR3 DNA follows: TGTGCCAGCAACTTCGGCAGGTATAGCAATCAGCCCCAGCATTTT. Encoded protein: CASNFGRYSNQPQHF.

The chain's CDR3 is CASSQTGIANEKLFF. The CDR3 DNA reads as TGCGCCAGCAGCCAGACAGGCATAGCTAATGAAAAACTGTTTTTT. This chain links TRBV4-3 with TRBJ1-4; D may be TRBD1 (6 bases). This CDR3 is 15 amino acids long. Deletions cut 3 bases from V and 3 bases from J, with 11 bases between. Germline V CDR1 and CDR2: LGHNA, YSLEER.

The rearrangement uses TRBV7-2 and TRBJ2-5; 10 nucleotides match TRBD1. CDR1 and CDR2 from the germline V gene are SGHTA and FQGNSA. With V trimmed by 0 bases and J by 5 bases, 6 bases remained unmatched. The CDR3 consists of 16 residues. CDR3: CASSLALGTGVETQYF. The CDR3, as DNA: TGTGCCAGCAGCTTAGCGCTCGGGACAGGGGTGGAGACCCAGTACTTC.